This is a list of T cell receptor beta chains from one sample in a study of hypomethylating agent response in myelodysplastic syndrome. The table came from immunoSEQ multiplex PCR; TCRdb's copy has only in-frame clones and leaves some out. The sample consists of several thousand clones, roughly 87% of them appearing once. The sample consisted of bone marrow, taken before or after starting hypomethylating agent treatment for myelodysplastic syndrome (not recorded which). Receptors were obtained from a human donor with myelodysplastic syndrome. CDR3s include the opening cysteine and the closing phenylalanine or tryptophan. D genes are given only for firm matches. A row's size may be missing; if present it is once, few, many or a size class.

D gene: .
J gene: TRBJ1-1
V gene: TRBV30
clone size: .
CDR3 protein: CAWTAGTSNTEAFF
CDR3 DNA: TGTGCCTGGACCGCCGGGACATCGAACACTGAAGCTTTCTTT

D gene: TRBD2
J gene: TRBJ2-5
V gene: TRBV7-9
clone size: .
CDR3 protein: CASSPGLTSGETQYF
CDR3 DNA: TGTGCCAGCAGCCCAGGTCTGACTAGCGGGGAGACCCAGTACTTC

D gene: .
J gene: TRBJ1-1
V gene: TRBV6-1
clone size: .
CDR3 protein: CASSVQGNTEAFF
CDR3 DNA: TGTGCCAGCAGTGTTCAGGGGAACACTGAAGCTTTCTTT

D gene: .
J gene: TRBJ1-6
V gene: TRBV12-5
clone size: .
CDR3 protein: CASDGREYNSPLHF
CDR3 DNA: TGTGCTAGCGACGGACGGGAGTATAATTCACCCCTCCACTTT

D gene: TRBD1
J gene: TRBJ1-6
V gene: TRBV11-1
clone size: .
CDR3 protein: CASSLQGEREDSPLHF
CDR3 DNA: TGTGCCAGCAGCTTACAGGGGGAACGGGAAGATTCACCCCTCCACTTT

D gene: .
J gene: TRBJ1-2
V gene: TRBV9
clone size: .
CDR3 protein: CASSPQSGASYGYTF
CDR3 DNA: TGTGCCAGCAGCCCGCAATCGGGGGCCTCCTATGGCTACACCTTC

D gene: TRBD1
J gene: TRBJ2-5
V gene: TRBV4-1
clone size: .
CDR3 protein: CASSQVLGDREEETQYF
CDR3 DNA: TGCGCCAGCAGCCAAGTCCTTGGGGACAGGGAAGAAGAGACCCAGTACTTC

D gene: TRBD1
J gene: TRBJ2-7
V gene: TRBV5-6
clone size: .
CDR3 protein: CASSLGQGGIYEQYF
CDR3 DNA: TGTGCCAGCAGCTTGGGACAGGGGGGAATCTACGAGCAGTACTTC

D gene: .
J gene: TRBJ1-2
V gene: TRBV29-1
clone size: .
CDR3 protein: CSADDLGNYGYTF
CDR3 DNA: TGCAGCGCCGACGACCTGGGTAACTATGGCTACACCTTC

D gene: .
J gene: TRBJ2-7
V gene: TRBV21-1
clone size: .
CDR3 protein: CASSKGRGLDYEQYF
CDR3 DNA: TGTGCCAGCAGCAAAGGCAGGGGTCTCGACTACGAGCAGTACTTC

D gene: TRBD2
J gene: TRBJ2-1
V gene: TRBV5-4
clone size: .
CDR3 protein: CASSPNIAGAANEQFF
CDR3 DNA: TGTGCCAGCAGCCCCAATATAGCGGGGGCGGCTAATGAGCAGTTCTTC

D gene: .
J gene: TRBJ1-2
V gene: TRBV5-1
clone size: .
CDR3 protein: CASSSPAGYGYTF
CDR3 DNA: TGCGCCAGCAGCTCGCCTGCGGGCTATGGCTACACCTTC

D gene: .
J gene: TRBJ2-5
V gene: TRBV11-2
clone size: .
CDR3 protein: CASSLAGFEGETQYF
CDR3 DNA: TGTGCCAGCAGCTTAGCAGGTTTTGAGGGAGAGACCCAGTACTTC

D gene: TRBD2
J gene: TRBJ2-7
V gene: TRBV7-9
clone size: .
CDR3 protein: CASSLARGGAGGQLVF
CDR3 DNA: TGTGCCAGCAGCTTAGCGCGTGGAGGAGCGGGGGGCCAACTCGTCTTC

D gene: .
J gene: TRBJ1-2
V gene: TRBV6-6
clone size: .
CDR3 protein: CASSYSGRFNNYGYTF
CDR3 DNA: TGTGCCAGCAGTTACTCAGGCAGGTTTAATAACTATGGCTACACCTTC

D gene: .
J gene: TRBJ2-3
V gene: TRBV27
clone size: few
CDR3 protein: CASSWQGYTDTQYF
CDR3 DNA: TGTGCCAGCAGTTGGCAGGGCTACACAGATACGCAGTATTTT

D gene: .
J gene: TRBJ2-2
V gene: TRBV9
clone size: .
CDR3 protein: CASSVFGTGELFF
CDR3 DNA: TGTGCCAGCAGCGTATTTGGCACCGGGGAGCTGTTTTTT

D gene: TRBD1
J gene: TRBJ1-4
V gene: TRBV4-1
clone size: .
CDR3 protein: CASSRQGPVESEKLFF
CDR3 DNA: TGCGCCAGCAGCCGACAGGGTCCAGTCGAGAGTGAAAAACTGTTTTTT

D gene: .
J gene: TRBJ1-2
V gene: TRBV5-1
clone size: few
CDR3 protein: CASSFRGYGYTF
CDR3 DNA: TGCGCCAGCAGCTTCCGGGGGTACGGCTACACCTTC

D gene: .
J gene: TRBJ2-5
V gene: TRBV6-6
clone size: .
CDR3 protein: CASSYSNQKETQYF
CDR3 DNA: TGTGCCAGCAGTTACTCGAACCAGAAAGAGACCCAGTACTTC

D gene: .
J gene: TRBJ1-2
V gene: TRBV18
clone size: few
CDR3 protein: CASSPNQETNYGYTF
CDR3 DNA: TGTGCCAGCTCACCAAATCAAGAAACTAACTATGGCTACACCTTC

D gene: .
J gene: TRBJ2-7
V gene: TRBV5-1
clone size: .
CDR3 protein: CASIGDTDYEQYF
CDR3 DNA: TGCGCCAGCATTGGGGACACCGACTACGAGCAGTACTTC

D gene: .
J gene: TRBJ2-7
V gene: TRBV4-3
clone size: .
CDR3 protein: CASSQEYEGVQYF
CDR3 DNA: TGCGCCAGCAGCCAAGAATATGAGGGGGTGCAGTACTTC

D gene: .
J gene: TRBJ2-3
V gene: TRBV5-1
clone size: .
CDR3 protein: CASSPSSGGRSTDTQYF
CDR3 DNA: TGCGCCAGCAGCCCGTCCTCAGGGGGGCGTAGCACAGATACGCAGTATTTT

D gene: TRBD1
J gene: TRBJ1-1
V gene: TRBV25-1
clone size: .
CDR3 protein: CASPTQGEPTEAFF
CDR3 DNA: TGTGCCAGCCCAACGCAGGGGGAGCCCACTGAAGCTTTCTTT

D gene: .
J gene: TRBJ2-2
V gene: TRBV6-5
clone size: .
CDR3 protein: CASSYSFDRGTGELFF
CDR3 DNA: TGTGCCAGCAGTTACTCATTCGACAGAGGCACCGGGGAGCTGTTTTTT

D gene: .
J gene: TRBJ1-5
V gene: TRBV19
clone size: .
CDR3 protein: CASSPLSGYSNQPQHF
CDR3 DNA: TGTGCCAGTAGTCCCCTTAGCGGGTATAGCAATCAGCCCCAGCATTTT

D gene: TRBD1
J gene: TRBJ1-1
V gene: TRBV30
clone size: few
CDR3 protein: CAWSYHTGDTEAFF
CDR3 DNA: TGTGCCTGGAGTTATCACACAGGGGACACTGAAGCTTTCTTT

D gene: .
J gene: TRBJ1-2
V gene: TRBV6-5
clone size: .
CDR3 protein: CASSYGWGLGYTF
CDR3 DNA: TGTGCCAGCAGTTACGGTTGGGGTTTGGGCTACACCTTC

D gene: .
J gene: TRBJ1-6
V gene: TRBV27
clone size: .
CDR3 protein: CASSSIGAYNSPLHF
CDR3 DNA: TGTGCCAGCAGTTCCATCGGGGCCTATAATTCACCCCTCCACTTT

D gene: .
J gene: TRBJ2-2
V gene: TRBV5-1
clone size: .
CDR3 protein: CASSLAPGGELFF
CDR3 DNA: TGCGCCAGCAGCTTGGCTCCAGGCGGGGAGCTGTTTTTT